Listed below are T cell receptor beta chains from one sample, sequenced in a study of T cell repertoires in cytomegalovirus infection. For these receptors, no antigen is known. TCRdb processed the reads anew with MiXCR; each CDR3 protein has one entry. Among about 570,000 distinct CDR3 sequences listed, over 35% were seen once. The input for sequencing was cultured PBMCs, taken from culture after CMV antigen stimulation. The source is a human donor in good health (CMV status not recorded). Some clones in this sample may be carry-over from other donors' samples. Both conserved end residues are part of each CDR3. The D gene is left open where the match is weak. A row's size may be missing; if present it is once, few, many or a size class.

V	J	size	D	DNA	CDR3
TRBV18	TRBJ2-2	few	.	TGTGCCAGCTCCCCTGATTGGGCCGCAAACACCGGGGAGCTGTTTTTT	CASSPDWAANTGELFF
TRBV12-3/TRBV12-4	TRBJ1-1	.	.	TGTGCCAGCAGTGCCGGGGGTATGAACACTGAAGCTTTCTTT	CASSAGGMNTEAFF
TRBV10-2	TRBJ1-4	once	.	TGCGCCAGTAACAGGGTTATTGGGGAAAAACTGTTTTTT	CASNRVIGEKLFF
TRBV7-8	TRBJ2-1	.	.	TGTGCCAGCACGCTCCAGAGGGAAAGTTACAATGAGCAGTTCTTC	CASTLQRESYNEQFF
TRBV4-1	TRBJ1-4	.	.	TGCGCCAGTAGGCAGCCCAAGGGGGCAACTAATGAAAAACTGTTTTTT	CASRQPKGATNEKLFF
TRBV20-1	TRBJ1-2	.	.	TGCAGTGCTAGAGATTCGGGTGATACCAACTATGGCTACACCTTC	CSARDSGDTNYGYTF
TRBV9	TRBJ2-1	.	TRBD2	TGTGCCAGCAGCGTGGGACTAGCGAGGTCCTACAATGAGCAGTTCTTC	CASSVGLARSYNEQFF
TRBV7-9	TRBJ2-7	many	.	TGTGCCAGCAGCTTAATTGGTGGATCCTACGAGCAGTACTTC	CASSLIGGSYEQYF
TRBV7-2	TRBJ1-2	.	.	TGTGCCAGCAGCTTAAGACAGCTTTCCTATGGCTACACCTTC	CASSLRQLSYGYTF
TRBV7-2	TRBJ1-5	.	.	TGTGCCAGCAGCTTAGATTCGTCAGATAATCAGCCCCAGCATTTT	CASSLDSSDNQPQHF
TRBV6-6	TRBJ2-2	once	TRBD2	TGTGCCAGCAGTTACCCGGGACTAGCGGGAGATACCGGGGAGCTGTTTTTT	CASSYPGLAGDTGELFF
TRBV4-2	TRBJ2-1	.	TRBD2	TGTGCCAGCAGCCAAATGGTAGCGGGGGGCCAAAACAATGAGCAGTTCTTC	CASSQMVAGGQNNEQFF
TRBV20-1	TRBJ2-7	.	TRBD1	TGCAGTGCTCCTCCTCCGGGACAGGGATCCTACGAGCAGTACTTC	CSAPPPGQGSYEQYF
TRBV6-6	TRBJ1-2	few	TRBD1	TGTGCCAGCCAGACAGGGTCCGGATCTAACTATGGCTACACCTTC	CASQTGSGSNYGYTF
TRBV20-1	TRBJ2-3	.	TRBD2	TGCAGTGCTAGAGACGCACTAGCGGGGTTCACAGATACGCAGTATTTT	CSARDALAGFTDTQYF
TRBV5-4	TRBJ2-3	.	TRBD2	TGTGCCAGCAGCTCCAGACTAGCGGGGGGCCAAGGGGGTACGCAGTATTTT	CASSSRLAGGQGGTQYF
TRBV7-6	TRBJ2-1	.	.	TGTGCCAGCAGCTTAACCCTAGCCGATGAGCAGTTCTTC	CASSLTLADEQFF
TRBV10-3	TRBJ2-3	few	.	TGTGCCACCGGCGCAGATACGCAGTATTTT	CATGADTQYF